This T cell receptor (beta chain) was observed in a study of beta chain features in type 1 diabetes (dated by TCRdb to 2016 to 2019). For the wider study: Mean age, gender distribution, total cell number and subset yield were not different between patients and healthy donors. In the study, recently diagnosed type 1 diabetes patients and matched healthy donors were compared on the TCRB repertoires of their sorted circulating CD4+ T cell subsets. A total of roughly 100,000,000 sorted cells were examined across all samples, and the number of cells per subset was strongly correlated with RNA yield. Regulatory and stem cell-like memory subsets were isolated from only 8 patients and about 8 healthy donors, whereas naive and central memory subsets came from all 30 or so donors. Overall results and qualifications from the work: PCR might favor shorter templates, but patient and control samples were amplified and corrected together, so any skew would affect both groups equally. Because cDNA rather than genomic DNA was sequenced, highly expressing activated cells could have been over-represented, although no difference in activation and CD3 levels was found between groups. Because the HLA sub-analyses included only small numbers of individuals, any influence of HLA type on TCRB rearrangement was left unresolved. Naive, central memory and regulatory TCRB repertoires appeared more similar among patients than among healthy donors. At VDJ recombination sites, patients with type 1 diabetes made fewer insertions and deleted more nucleotides, a pattern implying thymic rearrangement abnormalities. Type 1 diabetes patients showed a moderate but significant shortening of TCRB CDR3 length in all four CD4+ subsets.

All of the isolated RNA was reverse transcribed with the High Capacity cDNA Reverse Transcription Kit, so expressed TCRB transcripts were sequenced. Deep immunoSEQ sequencing was performed on naive, central memory and regulatory T cell samples, with an average of about 4 million total reads per sample. Sorted cells were lysed in RLT buffer, and RNA was extracted using DNase-treated RNeasy Micro or Mini kits according to cell number. Each cell subset was processed on its own to prevent cross-contamination, while patient and healthy donor samples were processed together. The immunoSEQ multiplex PCR was used to amplify TCRB sequences from cDNA, yielding 87-bp fragments that span the CDR3 region. Sequencing of the amplicons was done on the Illumina HiSeq platform. From the authors' description of their analysis: PCR bias was corrected computationally using synthetic template baselines, and reads within Hamming distance 2 were collapsed, with unmergeable singletons discarded. Reads were aligned against IMGT so that V, D and J genes, CDR3 length and insertions or deletions at six rearrangement sites could be assigned. Within each subset, clonotype counts were normalized to sorted cell number, and only after that were true diversity and Gini coefficients computed with the tcR R package. The overlap coefficient, calculated on TCRB nucleotide sequences, was used to measure repertoire sharing. Out-of-frame TCRB sequences from naive cells were analyzed as a proxy for the pre-selection repertoire. This immuneACCESS table, as held by TCRdb, lists in-frame sequences with V and J called but not all clones. Of the missing ones, under half trace to an unresolved V gene in checked studies; the others have no known cause. V and J calls and clone size follow that table, whereas D and trimming were derived from the DNA. Counted in this sample were about 700,000 clones; roughly 12% of them appeared once. The ten largest clones capture roughly 0.022% of the sample.

CDR1 SNHLY and CDR2 FYNNEI are derived from the germline V gene. Its CDR3 holds 14 amino acids, cysteine through phenylalanine. The entry retains the CDR3 DNA only, 42 bases that are in frame from base 1. This clone was seen a few times. No cognate antigen has been identified for it. One junction end disagrees with the germline gene, perhaps due to a read error. Each donor gave one peripheral blood draw, roughly 110 mL on average, collected into heparinised tubes. A BD FACSAria II and a panel including CD45RO, CCR7, CD25, CD127, CD95 and CD27 were used to sort naive, central memory, regulatory and stem cell-like memory CD4+ T cells. A purity above 95% was achieved for all sorted populations. Right away, PBMCs were isolated by Lymphoprep density gradient centrifugation and were stained directly, with no culture step. Samples were stained and sorted in pairs, with one healthy donor and one patient per experiment, so that batch effects were minimized.

The source is a man younger than 30 with type 1 diabetes. Input material: naive CD4+ T cells from blood. Read against the paper, the sample's cell subset or site label means: true naive CD4+ T cells. Rearrangement joined TRBV2 to TRBJ2-1; the D call is tentative, TRBD1 or TRBD2, as each matches 5 bases. The DNA reads TGTGCCAGCAGTGATGGACGGGACCCCAATGGGCAGTTCTTC. This gives the protein CASSDGRDPNGQFF.